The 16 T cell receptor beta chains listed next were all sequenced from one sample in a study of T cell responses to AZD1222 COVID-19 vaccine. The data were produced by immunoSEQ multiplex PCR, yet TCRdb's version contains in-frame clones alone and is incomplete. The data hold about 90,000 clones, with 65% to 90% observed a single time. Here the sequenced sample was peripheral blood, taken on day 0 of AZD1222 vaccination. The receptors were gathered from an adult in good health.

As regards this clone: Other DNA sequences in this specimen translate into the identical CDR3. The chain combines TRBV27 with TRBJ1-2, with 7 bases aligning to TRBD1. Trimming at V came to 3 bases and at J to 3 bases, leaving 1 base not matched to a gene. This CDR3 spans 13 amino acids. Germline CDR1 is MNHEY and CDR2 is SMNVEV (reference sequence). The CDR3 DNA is TGTGCCAGCAGTTTGCAGGGGGACTATGGCTACACCTTC. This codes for CASSLQGDYGYTF.

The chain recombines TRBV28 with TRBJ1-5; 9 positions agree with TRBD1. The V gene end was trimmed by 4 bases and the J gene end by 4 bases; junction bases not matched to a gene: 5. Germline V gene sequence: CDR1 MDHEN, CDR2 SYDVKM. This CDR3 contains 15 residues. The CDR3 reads CASSSGTGSNQPQHF. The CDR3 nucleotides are TGTGCCAGCAGTTCGGGGACAGGGTCGAATCAGCCCCAGCATTTT.

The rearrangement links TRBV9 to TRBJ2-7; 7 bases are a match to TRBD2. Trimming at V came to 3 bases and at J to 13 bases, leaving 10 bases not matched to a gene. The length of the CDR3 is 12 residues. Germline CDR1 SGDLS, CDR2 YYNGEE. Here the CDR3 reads CASSEDETSIYF. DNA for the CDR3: TGTGCCAGCAGCGAGGATGAGACTAGCATATACTTC.

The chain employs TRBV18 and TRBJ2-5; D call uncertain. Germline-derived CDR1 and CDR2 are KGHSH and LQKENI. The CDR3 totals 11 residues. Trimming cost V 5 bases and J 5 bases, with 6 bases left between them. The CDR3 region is CASSAGETQYF. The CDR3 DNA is TGTGCCAGCTCAGCTGGGGAGACCCAGTACTTC.

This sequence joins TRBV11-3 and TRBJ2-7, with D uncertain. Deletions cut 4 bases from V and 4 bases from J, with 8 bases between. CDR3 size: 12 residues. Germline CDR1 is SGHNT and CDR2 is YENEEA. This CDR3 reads CASSSVGYEQYF. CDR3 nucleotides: TGTGCCAGCAGCTCTGTCGGTTACGAGCAGTACTTC.

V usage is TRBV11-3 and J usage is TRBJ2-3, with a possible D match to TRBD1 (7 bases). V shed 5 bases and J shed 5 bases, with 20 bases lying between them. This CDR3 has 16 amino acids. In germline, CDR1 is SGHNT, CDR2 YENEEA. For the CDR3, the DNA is TGTGCCAGCAGCCCAGGAGGGACAGCCAGGGGAGATACGCAGTATTTT. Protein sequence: CASSPGGTARGDTQYF.

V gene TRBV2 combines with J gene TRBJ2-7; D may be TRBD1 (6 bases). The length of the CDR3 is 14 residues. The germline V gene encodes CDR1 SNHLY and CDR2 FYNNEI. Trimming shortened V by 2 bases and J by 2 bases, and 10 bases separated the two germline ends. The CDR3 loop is CASSEQGSTYEQYF. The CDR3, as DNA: TGTGCCAGCAGTGAACAGGGGAGCACCTACGAGCAGTACTTC.

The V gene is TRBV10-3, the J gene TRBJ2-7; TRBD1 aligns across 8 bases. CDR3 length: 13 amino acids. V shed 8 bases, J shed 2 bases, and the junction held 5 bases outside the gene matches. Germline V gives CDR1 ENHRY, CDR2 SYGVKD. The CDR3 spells CAILPGGTYEQYF. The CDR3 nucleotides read TGTGCCATCCTCCCAGGGGGCACCTACGAGCAGTACTTC.

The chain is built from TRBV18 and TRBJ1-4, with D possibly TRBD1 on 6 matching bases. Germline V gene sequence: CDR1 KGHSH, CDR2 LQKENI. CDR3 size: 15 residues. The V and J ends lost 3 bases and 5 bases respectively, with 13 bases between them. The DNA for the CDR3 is TGTGCCAGCTCACCTAACAGACAGGAGAATGAAAAACTGTTTTTT. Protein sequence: CASSPNRQENEKLFF.

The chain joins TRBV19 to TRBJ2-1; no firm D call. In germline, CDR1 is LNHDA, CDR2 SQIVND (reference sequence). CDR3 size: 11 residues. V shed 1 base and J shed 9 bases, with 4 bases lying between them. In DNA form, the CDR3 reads TGTGCCAGTAGTATAGCGGCTGAGCAGTTCTTC. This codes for CASSIAAEQFF. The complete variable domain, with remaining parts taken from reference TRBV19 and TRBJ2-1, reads DGGITQSPKYLFRKEGQNVTLSCEQNLNHDAMYWYRQDPGQGLRLIYYSQIVNDFQKGDIAEGYSVSREKKESFPLTVTSAQKNPTAFYLCASSIAAEQFFGPGTRLTVL.

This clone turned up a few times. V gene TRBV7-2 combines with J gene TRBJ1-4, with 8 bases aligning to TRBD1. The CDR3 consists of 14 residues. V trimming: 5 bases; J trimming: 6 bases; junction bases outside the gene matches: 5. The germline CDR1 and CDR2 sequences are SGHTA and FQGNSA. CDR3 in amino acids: CASSPGQGYEKLFF. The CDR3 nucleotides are TGTGCCAGCAGCCCTGGACAGGGTTATGAAAAACTGTTTTTT.

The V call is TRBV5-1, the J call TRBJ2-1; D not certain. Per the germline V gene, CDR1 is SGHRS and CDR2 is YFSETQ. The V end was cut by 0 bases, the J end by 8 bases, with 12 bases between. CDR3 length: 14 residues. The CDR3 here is CASSLEAGFHEQFF. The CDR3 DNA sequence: TGCGCCAGCAGCTTGGAGGCAGGATTTCATGAGCAGTTCTTC.

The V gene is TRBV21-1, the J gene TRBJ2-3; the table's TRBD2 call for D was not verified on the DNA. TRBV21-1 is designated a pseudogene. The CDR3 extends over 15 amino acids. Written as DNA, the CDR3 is TGTGCCAGCAGCAAAGTGCCGGGATTTCAGGATACGCAGTATTTT. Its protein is CASSKVPGFQDTQYF.

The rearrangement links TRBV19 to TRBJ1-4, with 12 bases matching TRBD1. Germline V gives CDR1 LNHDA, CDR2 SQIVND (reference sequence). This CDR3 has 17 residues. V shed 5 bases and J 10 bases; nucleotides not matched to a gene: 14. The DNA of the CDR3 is TGTGCCAGTAGTGACGGGACAGGGGGCAGTCATTCCGGAAAACTGTTTTTT. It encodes CASSDGTGGSHSGKLFF.

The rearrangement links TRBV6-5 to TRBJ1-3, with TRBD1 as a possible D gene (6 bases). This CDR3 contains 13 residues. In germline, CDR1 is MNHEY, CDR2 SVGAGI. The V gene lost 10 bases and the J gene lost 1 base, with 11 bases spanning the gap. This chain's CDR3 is CATPQGSGNTIYF. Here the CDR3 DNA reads TGTGCCACACCCCAGGGGTCTGGAAACACCATATATTTT.

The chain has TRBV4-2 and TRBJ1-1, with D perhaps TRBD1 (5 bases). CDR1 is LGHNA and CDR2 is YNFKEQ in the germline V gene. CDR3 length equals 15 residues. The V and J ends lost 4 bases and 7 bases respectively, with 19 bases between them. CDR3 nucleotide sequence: TGTGCCAGCAGCCTAAACCGTGAGGGACGCTTTGAAGCTTTCTTT. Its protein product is CASSLNREGRFEAFF.